This is a list of T cell receptor beta chains from one sample in a study of regulatory T cells in long-lasting Graves disease. TCRdb reprocessed the multiplex PCR reads via MiXCR and lists one record per CDR3 protein. The sample yields approximately 440,000 distinct CDR3 sequences, 20% to 30% seen once. The sequencing used peripheral blood mononuclear cells (PBMCs), collected when the disease was refractory, from a patient treated with antithyroid drugs. Receptors were obtained from a female donor with Graves disease. Both conserved end residues are part of each CDR3. The D gene is left open where the match is weak. Size values are once, few and many counts, or a class for expanded clones, and some rows have none.

v_gene: TRBV4-1; d_gene: TRBD2; j_gene: TRBJ2-2; abundance: -; CDR3aa: CASSQDAGAGELFF; CDR3nt: TGCGCCAGCAGCCAAGATGCGGGGGCCGGGGAGCTGTTTTTT
v_gene: TRBV5-1; d_gene: -; j_gene: TRBJ1-1; abundance: -; CDR3aa: CASSSGSGAFF; CDR3nt: TGCGCCAGCAGCTCCGGGAGCGGAGCTTTCTTT
v_gene: TRBV7-9; d_gene: TRBD2; j_gene: TRBJ2-5; abundance: few; CDR3aa: CASSQTPAGGRETQYF; CDR3nt: TGTGCCAGCAGCCAAACCCCAGCGGGAGGGAGGGAGACCCAGTACTTC
v_gene: TRBV20-1; d_gene: -; j_gene: TRBJ2-7; abundance: -; CDR3aa: CSARKGFENYEQYF; CDR3nt: TGCAGTGCTAGAAAGGGGTTCGAGAACTACGAGCAGTACTTC
v_gene: TRBV4-2; d_gene: -; j_gene: TRBJ2-1; abundance: -; CDR3aa: CASSQENSPNEQFF; CDR3nt: TGTGCCAGCAGCCAAGAAAATAGTCCCAATGAGCAGTTCTTC
v_gene: TRBV20-1; d_gene: -; j_gene: TRBJ1-6; abundance: -; CDR3aa: CSARDGLYNSPLHF; CDR3nt: TGCAGTGCTAGAGATGGGCTCTATAATTCACCCCTCCACTTT
v_gene: TRBV19; d_gene: TRBD2; j_gene: TRBJ2-7; abundance: few; CDR3aa: CASSISASGAYEQYF; CDR3nt: TGTGCCAGTAGTATCTCCGCTAGCGGTGCCTACGAGCAGTACTTC
v_gene: TRBV18; d_gene: TRBD2; j_gene: TRBJ2-5; abundance: -; CDR3aa: CASSPRILALQETQYF; CDR3nt: TGTGCCAGCTCACCCCGAATACTAGCGCTCCAAGAGACCCAGTACTTC
v_gene: TRBV6-1; d_gene: -; j_gene: TRBJ1-2; abundance: many; CDR3aa: CASSDREWGGADPNYGYTF; CDR3nt: TGTGCCAGCAGTGATAGGGAGTGGGGGGGCGCGGACCCTAACTATGGCTACACCTTC
v_gene: TRBV29-1; d_gene: TRBD1; j_gene: TRBJ2-7; abundance: few; CDR3aa: CSVIVRDREWEQYF; CDR3nt: TGCAGCGTTATCGTCCGGGACAGGGAGTGGGAGCAGTACTTC
v_gene: TRBV11-1; d_gene: TRBD1; j_gene: TRBJ1-2; abundance: many; CDR3aa: CASSSRGLNYGYTF; CDR3nt: TGTGCCAGCAGCAGCAGGGGGCTTAACTATGGCTACACCTTC
v_gene: TRBV6-1; d_gene: -; j_gene: TRBJ2-7; abundance: many; CDR3aa: CASPPTRDGEAYEQYF; CDR3nt: TGTGCGAGCCCCCCCACACGGGACGGAGAGGCGTACGAGCAGTACTTC
v_gene: TRBV19; d_gene: -; j_gene: TRBJ1-1; abundance: few; CDR3aa: CASSSRQASTEAFF; CDR3nt: TGTGCCAGTAGTTCTAGACAGGCGTCCACTGAAGCTTTCTTT
v_gene: TRBV7-3; d_gene: -; j_gene: TRBJ2-7; abundance: -; CDR3aa: CASSPSAGGEQYF; CDR3nt: TGTGCCAGCAGCCCCTCCGCCGGGGGCGAGCAGTACTTC
v_gene: TRBV5-1; d_gene: -; j_gene: TRBJ1-5; abundance: -; CDR3aa: CAGSPDGSNQPQHF; CDR3nt: TGTGCCGGATCGCCCGACGGGAGCAATCAGCCCCAGCATTTT
v_gene: TRBV7-2; d_gene: -; j_gene: TRBJ1-4; abundance: many; CDR3aa: CASRAGPRSAEKLFF; CDR3nt: TGTGCCAGCAGGGCAGGGCCTCGGAGTGCTGAAAAACTGTTTTTT
v_gene: TRBV19; d_gene: -; j_gene: TRBJ2-2; abundance: -; CDR3aa: CASSIARREGTGELFF; CDR3nt: TGTGCCAGTAGTATAGCCAGACGCGAGGGGACCGGGGAGCTGTTTTTT
v_gene: TRBV29-1; d_gene: TRBD1; j_gene: TRBJ1-5; abundance: few; CDR3aa: CSSGTGGKGNQPQHF; CDR3nt: TGCAGCTCAGGGACAGGGGGTAAGGGCAATCAGCCCCAGCATTTT
v_gene: TRBV2; d_gene: TRBD1; j_gene: TRBJ1-1; abundance: many; CDR3aa: CASRDRGGTEAFF; CDR3nt: TGTGCCAGCAGGGACAGGGGGGGCACTGAAGCTTTCTTT
v_gene: TRBV30; d_gene: TRBD2; j_gene: TRBJ2-7; abundance: few; CDR3aa: CAWSVRSGRALHEQYF; CDR3nt: TGTGCCTGGAGTGTACGAAGCGGGAGGGCCCTACACGAGCAGTACTTC
v_gene: TRBV7-2; d_gene: TRBD2; j_gene: TRBJ2-7; abundance: few; CDR3aa: CASSAGSGRPHSYEQYF; CDR3nt: TGTGCCAGCAGCGCGGGAAGCGGGAGGCCCCACTCCTACGAGCAGTACTTC
v_gene: TRBV28; d_gene: TRBD2; j_gene: TRBJ2-7; abundance: -; CDR3aa: CASSLSASGRYEQYF; CDR3nt: TGTGCCAGCAGTTTATCGGCTAGCGGGAGGTACGAGCAGTACTTC
v_gene: TRBV6-1; d_gene: TRBD1; j_gene: TRBJ1-2; abundance: few; CDR3aa: CASTKGQGRNYGYTF; CDR3nt: TGTGCCAGCACCAAGGGACAGGGAAGGAACTATGGCTACACCTTC
v_gene: TRBV19; d_gene: -; j_gene: TRBJ2-5; abundance: few; CDR3aa: CASSTLPGLGEETQYF; CDR3nt: TGTGCCAGTAGTACCCTCCCCGGACTCGGCGAGGAGACCCAGTACTTC
v_gene: TRBV18; d_gene: -; j_gene: TRBJ2-7; abundance: -; CDR3aa: CASSEGATYEQYF; CDR3nt: TGTGCCAGCTCGGAAGGAGCAACCTACGAGCAGTACTTC
v_gene: TRBV10-3; d_gene: -; j_gene: TRBJ1-5; abundance: -; CDR3aa: CATLAGAQGQPQHF; CDR3nt: TGTGCCACCCTGGCAGGGGCGCAGGGTCAGCCCCAGCATTTT
v_gene: TRBV27; d_gene: -; j_gene: TRBJ1-2; abundance: many; CDR3aa: CASSLGQRDGYTF; CDR3nt: TGTGCCAGCAGTTTAGGCCAGCGAGATGGCTACACCTTC
v_gene: TRBV28; d_gene: -; j_gene: TRBJ1-3; abundance: -; CDR3aa: CAGSSLIASGNTIYF; CDR3nt: TGTGCCGGCAGTTCCCTTATCGCTAGCGGAAACACCATATATTTT
v_gene: TRBV5-1; d_gene: -; j_gene: TRBJ2-7; abundance: few; CDR3aa: CASSLTDGYEQYF; CDR3nt: TGCGCCAGCAGCTTAACCGACGGCTACGAGCAGTACTTC
v_gene: TRBV20-1; d_gene: -; j_gene: TRBJ1-1; abundance: few; CDR3aa: CSVLDSLNTEAFF; CDR3nt: TGCAGTGTTCTTGACAGTCTGAACACTGAAGCTTTCTTT
v_gene: TRBV11-3; d_gene: -; j_gene: TRBJ2-2; abundance: -; CDR3aa: CASSPSSPGELFF; CDR3nt: TGTGCCAGCAGCCCCTCATCCCCCGGGGAGCTGTTTTTT
v_gene: TRBV7-2; d_gene: -; j_gene: TRBJ2-7; abundance: -; CDR3aa: CASSLGVRGAAYEQYF; CDR3nt: TGTGCCAGCAGCTTAGGGGTCAGGGGGGCAGCGTACGAGCAGTACTTC
v_gene: TRBV20-1; d_gene: TRBD2; j_gene: TRBJ2-1; abundance: -; CDR3aa: CAGRSGRTWDEQFF; CDR3nt: TGCGCGGGGCGTAGCGGGAGGACTTGGGATGAGCAGTTCTTC
v_gene: TRBV7-2; d_gene: -; j_gene: TRBJ2-7; abundance: many; CDR3aa: CASSYNGASYEQYF; CDR3nt: TGTGCCAGCAGCTACAACGGGGCCTCCTACGAGCAGTACTTC
v_gene: TRBV2; d_gene: -; j_gene: TRBJ1-2; abundance: many; CDR3aa: CASSRTEDYGYTF; CDR3nt: TGTGCCAGCAGTCGGACGGAGGACTATGGCTACACCTTC
v_gene: TRBV11-2; d_gene: TRBD2; j_gene: TRBJ2-4; abundance: -; CDR3aa: CASSPEGRVLAKNIQYF; CDR3nt: TGTGCCAGCAGCCCAGAGGGGAGGGTTCTAGCCAAAAACATTCAGTACTTC
v_gene: TRBV12-3/TRBV12-4; d_gene: -; j_gene: TRBJ1-5; abundance: few; CDR3aa: CASSVRGVLNQPQHF; CDR3nt: TGTGCCAGCAGCGTACGGGGGGTCCTCAATCAGCCCCAGCATTTT
v_gene: TRBV6-1; d_gene: TRBD1; j_gene: TRBJ1-6; abundance: few; CDR3aa: CASTYWGQGGGTLHF; CDR3nt: TGTGCCAGCACCTATTGGGGACAGGGGGGAGGAACCCTCCACTTT
v_gene: TRBV28; d_gene: -; j_gene: TRBJ1-6; abundance: few; CDR3aa: CASSPVLGYNSPLHF; CDR3nt: TGTGCCAGCAGTCCGGTCCTGGGATATAATTCACCCCTCCACTTT
v_gene: TRBV20-1; d_gene: TRBD1; j_gene: TRBJ1-4; abundance: -; CDR3aa: CSATEGAWEKLFF; CDR3nt: TGCAGTGCTACAGAGGGGGCCTGGGAAAAACTGTTTTTT
v_gene: TRBV7-2; d_gene: TRBD1; j_gene: TRBJ1-1; abundance: many; CDR3aa: CASSLMGTANTEAFF; CDR3nt: TGTGCCAGCAGCTTAATGGGGACAGCTAACACTGAAGCTTTCTTT
v_gene: TRBV19; d_gene: TRBD1; j_gene: TRBJ1-2; abundance: -; CDR3aa: CASSRQGLSGYTF; CDR3nt: TGTGCCAGTAGCCGACAGGGGTTAAGCGGCTACACCTTC
v_gene: TRBV14; d_gene: TRBD1; j_gene: TRBJ2-7; abundance: few; CDR3aa: CASSPPGQNTYEQYF; CDR3nt: TGTGCCAGCAGCCCTCCGGGACAGAACACCTACGAGCAGTACTTC
v_gene: TRBV20-1; d_gene: -; j_gene: TRBJ2-7; abundance: few; CDR3aa: CSATQGGRDEQYF; CDR3nt: TGCAGTGCTACACAGGGTGGTCGGGACGAGCAGTACTTC
v_gene: TRBV28; d_gene: TRBD2; j_gene: TRBJ2-7; abundance: many; CDR3aa: CASSREGLAGVTSYEQYF; CDR3nt: TGTGCCAGCAGTAGGGAGGGACTAGCGGGAGTAACCTCCTACGAGCAGTACTTC
v_gene: TRBV7-2; d_gene: TRBD2; j_gene: TRBJ2-2; abundance: many; CDR3aa: CASSSSAGVHTGELFF; CDR3nt: TGTGCCAGCAGCTCCTCGGCGGGAGTGCACACCGGGGAGCTGTTTTTT